This T cell receptor beta chain was captured in a study of CXCR3-negative and CXCR3-positive naive CD8 T cells. Findings and limits, study-wide: TRBV-TRBJ usage matched between naive CXCR3-negative and CXCR3-positive cells but not between memory cells.

A word on this clonotype: As yet, its antigen is unknown.

UMI-labeled TRB cDNA libraries were prepared by 5' RACE. After re-calling the 5' RACE reads, TCRdb lists one entry per CDR3 protein, DNA absent. Its clone listing holds roughly 48,000 distinct CDR3 sequences. Germline CDR1 MGHRA, CDR2 YSYEKL. The CDR3 is 16 residues long. The sequence derives from a human donor in good health. Some clones in this sample may be carry-over from other donors' samples. What was sequenced was memory CD8+ T cells from blood. The gene calls are TRBV4-1 and TRBJ2-5. The CDR3 region is CASSQPWKGIGETQYF.